This T cell receptor (beta chain) was captured in a study of Graves' ophthalmopathy and Graves' hyperthyroidism. Researchers took RNA transcripts and amplified TCR beta CDR3 regions from them. In the first round, RT-PCR was carried out with HTBI primers, and a multiplex PCR formed the second round. MiXCR was run by TCRdb on the multiplex PCR reads, yielding one entry per CDR3 protein. The sample has approximately 210,000 distinct CDR3 sequences; roughly 29% are singletons. V was pared by 0 bases and J by 1 base, with 9 bases between. CDR3 length: 15 residues. From germline, CDR1 is LNHNV and CDR2 YYDKDF (reference sequence). This clonotype was counted at least ten times. Ophthalmopathy in the donors was of moderate-to-severe activity, with CAS ≥3, NOSPECS ≥4 and duration under 3 months. Other autoimmune disease, uncontrolled infection, pregnancy and lactation led to exclusion. Establishment of the diagnosis relied upon clinical symptoms, serum thyroxine, TRAb, thyroid ultrasound and orbital computed tomography.

The J gene is TRBJ1-1, the V gene TRBV15; no clear D. Sequenced sample: peripheral blood. This TCR came from a man between 50 and 59 years old with Graves' ophthalmopathy. In nucleotides, the CDR3 is TGTGCCACCAGCAGAGACCTACTGGGGAACACTGAAGCTTTCTTT. As protein: CATSRDLLGNTEAFF.